Listed below are T cell receptor beta chains from one sample, sequenced in a study of T cell responses to AZD1222 COVID-19 vaccine. Sequencing was performed with immunoSEQ multiplex PCR; in TCRdb, only in-frame clones are kept and a portion is missing. Of 60,000 to 75,000 clones listed, about 80% are singletons. This specimen was peripheral blood, taken 28 days after the second AZD1222 dose. These receptors originate from an adult who received the AZD1222 COVID-19 vaccine. The CDR3 runs from the conserved cysteine through the conserved F or W. D genes are given only for firm matches. The size of a clone is reported for some rows only, either as once, few or many, or as a class for expanded clones.

d_call	j_call	clone_size	v_call	cdr3_nt	cdr3_aa
-	TRBJ1-3	-	TRBV18	TGTGCCAGCTCACCCCAAGGCCGCTACTCTGGAAACACCATATATTTT	CASSPQGRYSGNTIYF
-	TRBJ1-2	few	TRBV9	TGTGCCAGCAGCGCGACTAACCCGTATGGCTACACCTTC	CASSATNPYGYTF
-	TRBJ1-1	-	TRBV29-1	TGCAGCGTTGAAGACGTTGGACAGTCCTGGGCTTTCTTT	CSVEDVGQSWAFF
-	TRBJ2-3	-	TRBV11-3	TGTGCCAGCAGCTTAACGGGCTATGGGGTAGCGGCGGACACAGATACGCAGTATTTT	CASSLTGYGVAADTDTQYF
-	TRBJ2-1	few	TRBV7-8	TGTGCCAGCAGCTTAGCGCTGGGGAGCAATGAGCAGTTCTTC	CASSLALGSNEQFF
-	TRBJ2-5	-	TRBV7-2	TGTGCCAGCAGCTTATATGGAACCCAGGGGGGGGAGACCCAGTACTTC	CASSLYGTQGGETQYF
-	TRBJ1-1	-	TRBV7-2	TGTGCCAGCAGCTTGGAAAGCCGAATGAACACTGAAGCTTTCTTT	CASSLESRMNTEAFF
-	TRBJ2-6	-	TRBV6-1	TGTGCCAGCAGTGACCGATCCTCTGGGGCCAACGTCCTGACTTTC	CASSDRSSGANVLTF
TRBD1	TRBJ1-1	-	TRBV18	TGTGCCAGCCAACAGGGGCCGGACACTGAAGCTTTCTTT	CASQQGPDTEAFF
TRBD1	TRBJ2-7	few	TRBV27	TGTGCCAGCAGTTACCTGATAGGACAGGGATACGAGCAGTACTTC	CASSYLIGQGYEQYF
TRBD1	TRBJ1-3	-	TRBV6-5	TGTGCCAGCGGGGACAGGGCATCGAACACCATATATTTT	CASGDRASNTIYF
-	TRBJ1-3	-	TRBV6-1	TGTGCCAGCAGTGCGGCACAGGACTCTGGAAACACCATATATTTT	CASSAAQDSGNTIYF
-	TRBJ2-7	medium-sized	TRBV7-9	TGTGCCAGCGGTGTGCTAACAGGACGCTACGAGCAGTACTTC	CASGVLTGRYEQYF
-	TRBJ1-2	-	TRBV28	TGTGCCAGCAGTTTACAGGGACGAGATGGCTACACCTTC	CASSLQGRDGYTF
-	TRBJ1-1	-	TRBV5-1	TGCGCCAGCAGCTTGGGGGGGCCAAACACTGAAGCTTTCTTT	CASSLGGPNTEAFF
-	TRBJ1-2	-	TRBV11-2	TGTGCCAGCAGCACCGCGATACACTATGGCTACACCTTC	CASSTAIHYGYTF
TRBD1	TRBJ1-6	-	TRBV3-1/TRBV3-2	TGTGCCAGCAGCCAACAGGACAGGGATTCACCCCTCCACTTT	CASSQQDRDSPLHF
-	TRBJ2-5	-	TRBV9	TGTGCCAGCAGCGTAGGGATCGTGGAGACCCAGTACTTC	CASSVGIVETQYF
-	TRBJ1-1	-	TRBV6-5	TGTGCCAGCAGGCCGGGACCCTCGAACACTGAAGCTTTCTTT	CASRPGPSNTEAFF
-	TRBJ2-3	-	TRBV30	TGTGCCTGGAGTGTACAGGTCCACACAGATACGCAGTATTTT	CAWSVQVHTDTQYF
-	TRBJ1-6	-	TRBV3-1/TRBV3-2	TGTGCCAGCAGTCTCGTACCTGATAATTCACCCCTCCACTTT	CASSLVPDNSPLHF
TRBD1	TRBJ1-3	-	TRBV11-3	TGTGCCAGCAGCCCTTACGAGCAGGACAGGACGCTTGGAAACACCATATATTTT	CASSPYEQDRTLGNTIYF
-	TRBJ1-4	-	TRBV19	TGTGCCAGTAGGCCCCCGCGGGGCAAGAATGAAAAACTGTTTTTT	CASRPPRGKNEKLFF
TRBD1	TRBJ1-2	-	TRBV6-5	TGTGCCAGCAGTTCCCCCCGACAGGGGTTGATCTATGGCTACACCTTC	CASSSPRQGLIYGYTF
-	TRBJ2-4	-	TRBV6-4	TGTGCCAGCAGTGACCCCACGGCCCTGGGGGGCGAGGTCAGGGTGATTCAGTACTTC	CASSDPTALGGEVRVIQYF
TRBD1	TRBJ2-3	-	TRBV20-1	TGCAGTGCTCGTGGCAGGGGGCTTAGGACAGATACGCAGTATTTT	CSARGRGLRTDTQYF
-	TRBJ2-2	-	TRBV6-5	TGTGCCAGCAAGGAGGGCCCGAACACCGGGGAGCTGTTTTTT	CASKEGPNTGELFF
-	TRBJ2-7	few	TRBV7-2	TGTGCCAGCAGCTTAGCTCGGGGCTCCTTCGACGAGCAGTACTTC	CASSLARGSFDEQYF
TRBD2	TRBJ2-2	-	TRBV24-1	TGTGCCACCAGTGATCAGCGGGGGGGCAACACCGGGGAGCTGTTTTTT	CATSDQRGGNTGELFF
-	TRBJ1-4	-	TRBV28	TGTGCCAGCAGTTTACAGAATGAAAAACTGTTTTTT	CASSLQNEKLFF
TRBD1	TRBJ2-1	-	TRBV3-1/TRBV3-2	TGTGCCAGCAGCCCTCAGGGGGTTCTCTACAATGAGCAGTTCTTC	CASSPQGVLYNEQFF
-	TRBJ2-7	-	TRBV11-1	TGTGCCAGCAGCTTACAGCTAACCTACGAGCAGTACTTC	CASSLQLTYEQYF
-	TRBJ1-1	-	TRBV5-1	TGCGCCAGCAGCGGAGGACCTGACCTGACTGAAGCTTTCTTT	CASSGGPDLTEAFF
-	TRBJ1-2	-	TRBV28	TGTGCCAGCAGTTTCCCTAACTATGGCTACACCTTC	CASSFPNYGYTF
TRBD1	TRBJ1-2	-	TRBV7-2	TGTGCCAGCAGCGCCCAGACAGGGTACGGCTACACCTTC	CASSAQTGYGYTF